This T cell receptor (beta chain) was identified in a study of T cell repertoires in cytomegalovirus infection. Study at large: The public TCR beta signatures pointed to both CMV infection and matching HLA type. Study-wide points: Of the TCR beta families, the public ones yielded a cumulative frequency that identified carriers of CMV plus the relevant HLA.

In TCRdb, the reads were re-called with MiXCR into one record per CDR3 protein. The repertoire holds around 530,000 distinct CDR3 sequences, with more than 25% as singletons. Worth noting for this clonotype: Its antigen remains unidentified.

The V gene's germline CDR1 is DFQATT and CDR2 SNEGSKA (reference sequence). The CDR3 length is 15 residues. The ends were cut back, 3 bases at V and 4 bases at J, with 16 bases in the middle. This rearrangement joins TRBV20-1 to TRBJ2-1; TRBD2 might be the D (6 bases). The sample was PBMCs. The TCR originated in a human donor in good health (CMV status not recorded). Some clones in this sample may be carry-over from other donors' samples. DNA of the CDR3: TGCAGTGCTAGTAGGGCTAGCGCATTATACAATGAGCAGTTCTTC. Amino acids: CSASRASALYNEQFF.